These T cell receptor beta chains were read from a single sample in a study of PD-1 blockade in mismatch repair-deficient tumors. Here immunoSEQ multiplex PCR was the method, and the copy in TCRdb shows in-frame clones only, minus some. The sample consists of 100,000 to 150,000 clones, 85% to 90% of them appearing once. The source was peripheral blood, collected 44 weeks after starting pembrolizumab. These receptors came from an adult with mismatch repair-deficient cancer. The CDR3 runs from the conserved cysteine through the conserved F or W. The order of the fields is clone size, D gene, V gene, J gene, CDR3 protein, CDR3 DNA. D genes are given only for firm matches. The size field is filled for only some rows; it gives once, few, many or a size class.

clone_size: -
d_call: TRBD2
v_call: TRBV9
j_call: TRBJ2-1
cdr3_aa: CASSASGRRYNEQFF
cdr3_nt: TGTGCCAGCAGCGCCAGCGGGAGGAGATACAATGAGCAGTTCTTC

clone_size: -
d_call: TRBD2
v_call: TRBV7-3
j_call: TRBJ2-2
cdr3_aa: CASSLTSGTTGELFF
cdr3_nt: TGTGCCAGCAGCTTAACTAGCGGGACAACCGGGGAGCTGTTTTTT

clone_size: -
d_call: TRBD2
v_call: TRBV11-2
j_call: TRBJ2-7
cdr3_aa: CASRTPSGRSYEQYF
cdr3_nt: TGTGCCAGCAGGACTCCTAGCGGGAGGTCTTACGAGCAGTACTTC

clone_size: -
d_call: TRBD1
v_call: TRBV7-9
j_call: TRBJ1-4
cdr3_aa: CASTKGQGSWATNEKLFF
cdr3_nt: TGTGCCAGCACAAAGGGACAGGGGTCGTGGGCAACTAATGAAAAACTGTTTTTT

clone_size: -
d_call: TRBD2
v_call: TRBV4-1
j_call: TRBJ2-5
cdr3_aa: CASSKTTSGPVQQETQYF
cdr3_nt: TGCGCCAGCAGCAAAACGACTAGCGGCCCAGTACAACAAGAGACCCAGTACTTC

clone_size: medium-sized
d_call: -
v_call: TRBV23-1
j_call: TRBJ2-1
cdr3_aa: CASSQSGGHPYNEQFF
cdr3_nt: TGCGCCAGCAGTCAATCGGGGGGACACCCCTACAATGAGCAGTTCTTC

clone_size: once
d_call: -
v_call: TRBV21-1
j_call: TRBJ2-3
cdr3_aa: CASIRGEQGDTQYF
cdr3_nt: TGTGCCAGCATCCGTGGGGAGCAAGGAGATACGCAGTATTTT

clone_size: once
d_call: TRBD1
v_call: TRBV29-1
j_call: TRBJ2-7
cdr3_aa: CSVAGQGLSSYEQYF
cdr3_nt: TGCAGCGTGGCGGGACAGGGTTTGAGCTCCTACGAGCAGTACTTC

clone_size: -
d_call: -
v_call: TRBV2
j_call: TRBJ1-4
cdr3_aa: CASSAHGAHSEKLFF
cdr3_nt: TGTGCCAGCAGCGCGCACGGGGCACATAGTGAAAAACTGTTTTTT

clone_size: -
d_call: -
v_call: TRBV11-2
j_call: TRBJ2-7
cdr3_aa: CASSLTIYEQYF
cdr3_nt: TGTGCCAGCAGCTTAACCATTTACGAGCAGTACTTC

clone_size: -
d_call: -
v_call: TRBV11-2
j_call: TRBJ2-3
cdr3_aa: CASSNPIPQYF
cdr3_nt: TGTGCCAGCAGCAACCCTATCCCGCAGTATTTT

clone_size: -
d_call: TRBD1
v_call: TRBV6-1
j_call: TRBJ2-5
cdr3_aa: CASRPRTGQETQYF
cdr3_nt: TGTGCCAGCAGACCCCGGACAGGCCAAGAGACCCAGTACTTC

clone_size: -
d_call: TRBD2
v_call: TRBV10-3
j_call: TRBJ2-3
cdr3_aa: CATARLAGDQDTQYF
cdr3_nt: TGTGCCACCGCCCGACTAGCGGGAGACCAAGATACGCAGTATTTT

clone_size: once
d_call: TRBD1
v_call: TRBV28
j_call: TRBJ2-7
cdr3_aa: CASSLYRGPYEQYF
cdr3_nt: TGTGCCAGCAGTTTATACAGGGGACCCTACGAGCAGTACTTC

clone_size: -
d_call: -
v_call: TRBV29-1
j_call: TRBJ2-5
cdr3_aa: CSVYPYAEETQYF
cdr3_nt: TGCAGCGTTTACCCCTACGCGGAAGAGACCCAGTACTTC

clone_size: once
d_call: -
v_call: TRBV6-5
j_call: TRBJ1-2
cdr3_aa: CASLGGFGYTF
cdr3_nt: TGTGCCAGCCTTGGGGGGTTTGGCTACACCTTC

clone_size: once
d_call: -
v_call: TRBV7-6
j_call: TRBJ2-5
cdr3_aa: CASSPGPGQETQYF
cdr3_nt: TGTGCCAGCAGTCCTGGCCCGGGGCAAGAGACCCAGTACTTC

clone_size: once
d_call: -
v_call: TRBV7-7
j_call: TRBJ2-3
cdr3_aa: CASSLAVWGWSRPDTQYF
cdr3_nt: TGTGCCAGCAGCTTAGCGGTCTGGGGCTGGTCGCGGCCAGATACGCAGTATTTT

clone_size: -
d_call: TRBD2
v_call: TRBV7-9
j_call: TRBJ2-2
cdr3_aa: CASSPGLAGYTGELFF
cdr3_nt: TGTGCCAGCAGCCCGGGACTAGCGGGATACACCGGGGAGCTGTTTTTT

clone_size: -
d_call: -
v_call: TRBV6-5
j_call: TRBJ2-7
cdr3_aa: CASSYWYGSSYEQYF
cdr3_nt: TGTGCCAGCAGTTACTGGTATGGCAGCTCCTACGAGCAGTACTTC

clone_size: -
d_call: -
v_call: TRBV7-9
j_call: TRBJ2-7
cdr3_aa: CASSLGGLAHRGLYEQYF
cdr3_nt: TGTGCCAGCAGCTTAGGGGGACTGGCTCACCGTGGACTTTACGAGCAGTACTTC

clone_size: -
d_call: TRBD1
v_call: TRBV29-1
j_call: TRBJ2-7
cdr3_aa: CSVNTGGYEQYF
cdr3_nt: TGCAGCGTCAATACAGGGGGATACGAGCAGTACTTC

clone_size: -
d_call: -
v_call: TRBV5-4
j_call: TRBJ1-1
cdr3_aa: CVRGIGNTEAFF
cdr3_nt: TGTGTTAGGGGTATAGGGAACACTGAAGCTTTCTTT

clone_size: -
d_call: -
v_call: TRBV6-5
j_call: TRBJ2-1
cdr3_aa: CASSYSAQAEQFF
cdr3_nt: TGTGCCAGCAGTTACTCGGCCCAGGCAGAGCAGTTCTTC

clone_size: -
d_call: -
v_call: TRBV19
j_call: TRBJ1-5
cdr3_aa: CASRAGGNQPQHF
cdr3_nt: TGTGCCAGTAGGGCAGGGGGCAATCAGCCCCAGCATTTT

clone_size: -
d_call: TRBD1
v_call: TRBV7-9
j_call: TRBJ1-2
cdr3_aa: CASSPLGTGGGYTF
cdr3_nt: TGTGCCAGCAGCCCCTTGGGGACAGGGGGTGGCTACACCTTC

clone_size: -
d_call: -
v_call: TRBV7-6
j_call: TRBJ2-5
cdr3_aa: CASSYLSETQYF
cdr3_nt: TGTGCCAGCAGCTACCTCTCAGAGACCCAGTACTTC

clone_size: -
d_call: TRBD2
v_call: TRBV15
j_call: TRBJ2-7
cdr3_aa: CATSRDLKTSAYEQYF
cdr3_nt: TGTGCCACCAGCAGAGATTTAAAGACTAGCGCTTACGAGCAGTACTTC

clone_size: -
d_call: -
v_call: TRBV6-6
j_call: TRBJ2-7
cdr3_aa: CASRPVYGVRFYEQYF
cdr3_nt: TGTGCCAGCAGACCAGTTTACGGGGTTCGCTTCTACGAGCAGTACTTC

clone_size: -
d_call: -
v_call: TRBV7-3
j_call: TRBJ2-1
cdr3_aa: CASSSRLGSSYNEQFF
cdr3_nt: TGTGCCAGCAGCTCCCGCCTGGGGAGCTCCTACAATGAGCAGTTCTTC

clone_size: once
d_call: -
v_call: TRBV10-2
j_call: TRBJ2-2
cdr3_aa: CASSEPGELFF
cdr3_nt: TGCGCCAGCAGTGAACCCGGGGAGCTGTTTTTT